The clone carrying this T cell receptor (beta chain) was picked up a small number of times. No antigen is known for it. The CDR3 has 13 amino acids. CDR1 SNHLY and CDR2 FYNNEI come from the germline V gene. V dropped 10 bases and J dropped 0; count of bases not matched to a gene: 5. TCR alpha and beta CDR3 regions were amplified from RNA using iRepertoire nested multiplex PCR. For one-step reverse transcription and amplification, roughly 95-450 ng of tissue mRNA or PBMC total RNA was used. Each CDR3 protein is one row after TCRdb ran MiXCR on the multiplex PCR reads. Of around 130,000 distinct CDR3 sequences listed, more than 20% are singletons. This sample is drawn from a study of glioma-infiltrating T cells. Study-wide results and caveats: Gliomas, especially low-grade, showed above-expected tissue-blood divergence; non-neoplastic patients showed below.

The sequence derives from a human donor with low-grade glioma or glioblastoma, undergoing nonglioma brain surgery, or in good health (not recorded which). Specimen: glioma tissue, nonneoplastic brain tissue, or PBMCs (not recorded which). This chain links TRBV2 with TRBJ1-1; 7 bases agree with TRBD1. CDR3 region: CATTTGLNTEAFF. CDR3 bases: TGTGCCACCACGACAGGGCTGAACACTGAAGCTTTCTTT.